Listed below are T cell receptor beta chains from one sample, sequenced in a study of blood T cells in healthy people across ages. MiXCR was run by TCRdb on the 5' RACE reads, yielding one entry per CDR3 protein. The data contain around 1.5 million distinct CDR3 sequences, about 35% of them seen just once; the ten biggest clones take up roughly 12%. The sample comprised blood. Receptors were obtained from a young woman in good health. Each CDR3 is given with its conserved first and last residue. Each record gives: V gene, clone size, J gene, D gene, CDR3 DNA, CDR3 protein. D genes are given only for firm matches. Clone size is not always given. Where it is, it says once, few, many or a class for expanded clones.

>TRBV4-1|few|TRBJ1-5|NA
TGCGCCAGCAGCCAAGATGGGGGGTCTGGCCCCAATCAGCCCCAGCATTTT
CASSQDGGSGPNQPQHF
>TRBV15|NA|TRBJ2-1|NA
TGTGCCACCAACAGAGAGGCTAGGCGCAATAAGCAGTTCTTC
CATNREARRNKQFF
>TRBV6-1|few|TRBJ2-1|NA
TGTGCCAGCAGTGACCACGATGAGCAGTTCTTC
CASSDHDEQFF
>TRBV29-1|many|TRBJ2-3|TRBD2
TGCAGCGTACTTGGACTAGCGGGAGGGCCCTTGCGCACAGATACGCAGTATTTT
CSVLGLAGGPLRTDTQYF
>TRBV7-3|few|TRBJ2-5|TRBD2
TGTGCCAGCAGCTTATTGCCTAGCGGAGGCTGGGAGCAGTACTTC
CASSLLPSGGWEQYF
>TRBV7-9|NA|TRBJ1-4|NA
TGTGCCAGCAGCCCCCTGTGGGAGGGCACTAATGAAAAACTGTTTTTT
CASSPLWEGTNEKLFF
>TRBV5-1|many|TRBJ2-3|TRBD1
TGCGCCAGCAAGAAGATGTCGGGACAGGGTAATGCAGATACGCAGTATTTT
CASKKMSGQGNADTQYF
>TRBV6-6|NA|TRBJ2-7|NA
TGTGCCAGCAGTCCCAGGGGGGACGCCTACGAGCAGTACTTC
CASSPRGDAYEQYF
>TRBV20-1|once|TRBJ2-7|NA
TGCAGTGCGGACGGAAGGGTCTCTGACTACGAGCAGTACTTC
CSADGRVSDYEQYF
>TRBV12-3/TRBV12-4|few|TRBJ2-7|TRBD2
TGTGCCAGCAGCCCCGGACTAGCGGGAAAGTACGAGCAGTACTTC
CASSPGLAGKYEQYF
>TRBV20-1|few|TRBJ2-3|NA
TGCAGTGCTAGGGAACTAGGCGGTGACACAGATACGCAGTATTTT
CSARELGGDTDTQYF
>TRBV9|NA|TRBJ1-1|NA
TGTGCCAGCAGCGTAGAGGGGGGGTTTTCCACTGAAGCTTTCTTT
CASSVEGGFSTEAFF
>TRBV5-1|few|TRBJ2-7|NA
TGCGCCAGCAGCTTGGTGGACGAAGTGACCTACGAGCAGTACTTC
CASSLVDEVTYEQYF
>TRBV5-1|many|TRBJ1-5|NA
TGCGCCAGCAGCCCGGGGACAAGCAGCAATCAGCCCCAGCATTTT
CASSPGTSSNQPQHF
>TRBV5-8|few|TRBJ2-1|NA
TGTGCCAGTTCTCACAGGGCCGCGCGCAATGAGCAGTTCTTC
CASSHRAARNEQFF
>TRBV29-1|few|TRBJ1-5|NA
TGCAGCGTTGCGACAGGAGGCAATCAGCCCCAGCATTTT
CSVATGGNQPQHF
>TRBV27|NA|TRBJ2-1|NA
TGTGCCAGCAGTGTTGTCGCCTCCCCCTCCTACAATGAGCAGTTCTTC
CASSVVASPSYNEQFF
>TRBV11-2|NA|TRBJ2-1|NA
TGTGCCAGCAGCTTAGAGGAGGGCAGGGCCAGCTCCTACAATGAGCAGTTCTTC
CASSLEEGRASSYNEQFF
>TRBV27|NA|TRBJ2-2|NA
TGTGCCAGCGGTTGGGGACACCTTAACACCGGGGAGCTGTTTTTT
CASGWGHLNTGELFF
>TRBV10-1|NA|TRBJ2-1|NA
TGCGCCAGCAGTGATCGAGCCGTGGCGGAGCAGTTCTTC
CASSDRAVAEQFF
>TRBV28|NA|TRBJ2-1|NA
TGTGCCAGCAGTTTATATGTGGGTATAATCGACAATGAGCAGTTCTTC
CASSLYVGIIDNEQFF
>TRBV27|NA|TRBJ2-1|NA
TGTGCCAGCAGTTTTGGGGGGAGCGGGTATTACAATGAGCAGTTCTTC
CASSFGGSGYYNEQFF
>TRBV12-3/TRBV12-4|many|TRBJ2-7|NA
TGTGCCAGCAGCCTCCTAGGGGGCTCCTACGAGCAGTACTTC
CASSLLGGSYEQYF
>TRBV4-1|many|TRBJ2-1|TRBD2
TGCGCCAGCAGCGAAACTAGCGGGAGGGCCGCCTACAATGAGCAGTTCTTC
CASSETSGRAAYNEQFF
>TRBV5-6|NA|TRBJ1-2|NA
TGTGCCAGCAGCCCGGGGCCCTATGGCTACACCTTC
CASSPGPYGYTF
>TRBV18|NA|TRBJ1-5|NA
TGTGCCAGCCCTCGCGGCGGTGAGCCCCAGCATTTT
CASPRGGEPQHF
>TRBV3-1|NA|TRBJ2-6|TRBD1
TGTGCCAGCAGCAAGTGGACAGGGCCTGTCGGCGTCCTGACTTTC
CASSKWTGPVGVLTF
>TRBV12-3/TRBV12-4|NA|TRBJ2-3|TRBD2
TGTGCCTGCAGCTTAGCGGGGGTGCAGGCAGATACGCAGTATTTT
CACSLAGVQADTQYF
>TRBV28|NA|TRBJ2-7|NA
TGTGCCAGCAGTTTCCCAGGGTGGACCTACGAGCAGTACTTC
CASSFPGWTYEQYF
>TRBV2|NA|TRBJ2-1|NA
TGTGCCAGCCGGGACTGGAACTACAATGAGCAGTTCTTC
CASRDWNYNEQFF
>TRBV20-1|few|TRBJ1-2|NA
TGCAGTGCTGGAGGGCTGGATCCCTTTTATGGCTACACCTTC
CSAGGLDPFYGYTF
>TRBV14|NA|TRBJ1-2|NA
TGTGCCAGCAGCCAAGAAATAAGAGGGTACTACACCTTC
CASSQEIRGYYTF
>TRBV29-1|many|TRBJ2-3|TRBD2
TGCAGCCTCACCACCCATAGCGGGGGGTCCACAGATACGCAGTATTTT
CSLTTHSGGSTDTQYF
>TRBV27|NA|TRBJ1-1|NA
TGTGCCAGCAGTTTCACAGAGAACACTGAAGCTTGCTTT
CASSFTENTEACF
>TRBV6-1|NA|TRBJ2-1|NA
TGTGCCAGCCTAAAAGGAGGGGCGGGACGCGCCAATGAGCAGTTCTTC
CASLKGGAGRANEQFF
>TRBV6-1|NA|TRBJ1-4|NA
TGTGCCAGCAGTGAATGGGGTAAACTGTTTTTT
CASSEWGKLFF
>TRBV29-1|few|TRBJ2-1|TRBD1
TGCAGCGTTAGCTTCTCAGGGGGCCTGGGGAATAATGAGCAGTTCTTC
CSVSFSGGLGNNEQFF
>TRBV5-6|few|TRBJ2-3|NA
TGTGCCAGCAGCTTGGGGGCCGGCATCCGGAGCACAGATACGCAGTATTTT
CASSLGAGIRSTDTQYF
>TRBV11-2|few|TRBJ2-1|TRBD2
TGTGCCAGCAGCTGGGTAGCGGGTTGGGGCAATGAGCAGTTCTTC
CASSWVAGWGNEQFF
>TRBV15|NA|TRBJ2-2|TRBD1
TGTGCCACCAGGACAGGGTTAACCGGGGAGCTGTTTTTT
CATRTGLTGELFF
>TRBV20-1|NA|TRBJ2-3|TRBD2
TGCAGCGCCCCGGCCAGCGGGAGGGCCTTAGATACGCAGTATTTT
CSAPASGRALDTQYF